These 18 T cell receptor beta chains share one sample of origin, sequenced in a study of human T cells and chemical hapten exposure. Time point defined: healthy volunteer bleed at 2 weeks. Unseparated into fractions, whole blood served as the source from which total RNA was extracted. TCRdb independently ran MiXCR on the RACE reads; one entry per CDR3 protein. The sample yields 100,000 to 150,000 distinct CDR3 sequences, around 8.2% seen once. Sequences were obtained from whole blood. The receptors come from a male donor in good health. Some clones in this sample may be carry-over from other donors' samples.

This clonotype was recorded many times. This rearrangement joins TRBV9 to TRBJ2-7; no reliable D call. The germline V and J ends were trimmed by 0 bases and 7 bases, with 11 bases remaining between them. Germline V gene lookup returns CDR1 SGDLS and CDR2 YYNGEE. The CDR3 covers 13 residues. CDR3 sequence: CASSVGISEEQYF. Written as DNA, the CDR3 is TGTGCCAGCAGCGTAGGGATATCGGAGGAGCAGTACTTC. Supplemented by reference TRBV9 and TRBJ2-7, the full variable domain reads DSGVTQTPKHLITATGQRVTLRCSPRSGDLSVYWYQQSLDQGLQFLIQYYNGEERAKGNILERFSAQQFPDLHSELNLSSLELGDSALYFCASSVGISEEQYFGPGTRLTVT.

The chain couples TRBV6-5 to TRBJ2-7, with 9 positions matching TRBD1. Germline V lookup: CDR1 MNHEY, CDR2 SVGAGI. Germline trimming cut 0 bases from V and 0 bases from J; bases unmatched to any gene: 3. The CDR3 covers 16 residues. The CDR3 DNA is TGTGCCAGCAGTTACTCCTGGACAGGGGACTCCTACGAGCAGTACTTC. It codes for CASSYSWTGDSYEQYF.

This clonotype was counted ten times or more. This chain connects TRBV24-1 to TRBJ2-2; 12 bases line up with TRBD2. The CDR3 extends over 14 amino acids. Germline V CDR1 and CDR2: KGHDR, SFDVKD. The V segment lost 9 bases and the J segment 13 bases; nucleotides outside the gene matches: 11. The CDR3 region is CATSGTSGPEGLFF. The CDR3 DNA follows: TGTGCCACCTCCGGGACTAGCGGGCCGGAGGGGCTGTTTTTT.

The CDR3 nucleotides read TGTGCCAGCAGCTCGACTAGCGGGCTCGGCGGCGACAATGAGCAGTTCTTC. Residues: CASSSTSGLGGDNEQFF. The gene calls are TRBV11-1 and TRBJ2-1; 10 nucleotides line up with TRBD2. The CDR3 is made up of 17 amino acids. V trimming: 4 bases; J trimming: 5 bases; junction bases outside the gene matches: 11. Germline-derived CDR1 and CDR2 are SGHAT and FQDESV (reference sequence).

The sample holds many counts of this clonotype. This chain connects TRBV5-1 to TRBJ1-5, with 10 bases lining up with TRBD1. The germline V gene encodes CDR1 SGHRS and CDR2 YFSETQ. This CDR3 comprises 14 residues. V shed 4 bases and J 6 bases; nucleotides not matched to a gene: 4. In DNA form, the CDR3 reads TGCGCCAGCAGCCCTGGGACAGGGGTTCAGCCCCAGCATTTT. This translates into CASSPGTGVQPQHF.

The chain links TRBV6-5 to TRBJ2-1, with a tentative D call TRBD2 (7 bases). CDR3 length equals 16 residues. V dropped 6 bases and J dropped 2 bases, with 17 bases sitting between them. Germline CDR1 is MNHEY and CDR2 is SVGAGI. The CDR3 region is CASSLRRGGPYNEQFF. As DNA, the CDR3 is TGTGCCAGCAGCCTTAGGCGCGGGGGCCCCTACAATGAGCAGTTCTTC.

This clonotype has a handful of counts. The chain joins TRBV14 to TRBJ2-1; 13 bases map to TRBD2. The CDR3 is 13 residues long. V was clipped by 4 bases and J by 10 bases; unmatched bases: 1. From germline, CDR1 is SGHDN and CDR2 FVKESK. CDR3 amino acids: CASSPLAGGEQFF. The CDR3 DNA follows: TGTGCCAGCAGCCCACTAGCGGGAGGGGAGCAGTTCTTC.

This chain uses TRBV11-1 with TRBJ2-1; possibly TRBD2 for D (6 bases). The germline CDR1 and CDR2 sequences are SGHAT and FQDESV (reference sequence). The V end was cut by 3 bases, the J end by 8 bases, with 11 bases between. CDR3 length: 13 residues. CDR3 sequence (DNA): TGTGCCAGCAGCTTGTTTTGGGAGGATGAGCAGTTCTTC. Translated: CASSLFWEDEQFF.

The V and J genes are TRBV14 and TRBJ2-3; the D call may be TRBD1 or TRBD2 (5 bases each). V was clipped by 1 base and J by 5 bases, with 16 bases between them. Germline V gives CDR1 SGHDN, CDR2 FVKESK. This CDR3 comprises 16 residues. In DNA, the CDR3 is TGTGCCAGCAGCCAAGCCCTGGGACCCCCTGAAGATACGCAGTATTTT. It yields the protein CASSQALGPPEDTQYF.

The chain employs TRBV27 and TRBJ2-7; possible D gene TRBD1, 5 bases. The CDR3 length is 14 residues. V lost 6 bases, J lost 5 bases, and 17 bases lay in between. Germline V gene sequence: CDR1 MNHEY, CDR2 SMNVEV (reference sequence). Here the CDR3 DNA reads TGTGCCAGCAGCCAGACAGAGGCCTTGAACGAGCAGTACTTC. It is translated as CASSQTEALNEQYF.

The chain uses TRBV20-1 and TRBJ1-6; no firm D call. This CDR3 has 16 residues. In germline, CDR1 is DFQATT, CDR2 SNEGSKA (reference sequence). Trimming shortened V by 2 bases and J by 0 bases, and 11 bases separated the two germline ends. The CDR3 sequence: CSARSDLSSYNSPLHF. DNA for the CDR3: TGCAGTGCTAGATCTGACCTTAGCTCCTATAATTCACCCCTCCACTTT.

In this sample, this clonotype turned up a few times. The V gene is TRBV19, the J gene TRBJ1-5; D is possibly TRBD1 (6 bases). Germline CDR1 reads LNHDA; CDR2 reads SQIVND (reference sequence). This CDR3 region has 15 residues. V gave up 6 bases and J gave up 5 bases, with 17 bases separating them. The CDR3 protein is CASRPPGAVYQPQHF. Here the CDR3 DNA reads TGTGCCAGTAGGCCCCCAGGGGCCGTATATCAGCCCCAGCATTTT.

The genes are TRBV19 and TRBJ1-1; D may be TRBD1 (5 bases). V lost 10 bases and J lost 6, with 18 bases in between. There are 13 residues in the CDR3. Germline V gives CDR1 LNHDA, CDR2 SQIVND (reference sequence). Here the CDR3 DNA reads TGTGCCACCTCATGGGGGATAGAGGCTGAAGCTTTCTTT. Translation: CATSWGIEAEAFF. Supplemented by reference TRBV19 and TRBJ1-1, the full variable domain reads DGGITQSPKYLFRKEGQNVTLSCEQNLNHDAMYWYRQDPGQGLRLIYYSQIVNDFQKGDIAEGYSVSREKKESFPLTVTSAQKNPTAFYLCATSWGIEAEAFFGQGTRLTVV.

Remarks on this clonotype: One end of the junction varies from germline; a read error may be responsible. The CDR3 sequence: CANSPPTGGSYNEQFF. DNA for the CDR3: TGTGCCAACAGCCCGCCGACAGGGGGATCCTACAATGAGCAGTTCTTC. V usage is TRBV9 and J usage is TRBJ2-1, with 9 positions matching TRBD1. CDR1 and CDR2 (germline): SGDLS, YYNGEE. The CDR3 contains 16 residues.

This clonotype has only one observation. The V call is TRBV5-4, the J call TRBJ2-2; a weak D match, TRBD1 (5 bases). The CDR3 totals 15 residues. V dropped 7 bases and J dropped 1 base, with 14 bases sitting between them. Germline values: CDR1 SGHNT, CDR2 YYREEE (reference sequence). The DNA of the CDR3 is TGTGCCAGCGCCCTGGCAGGGTTGAACACCGGGGAGCTGTTTTTT. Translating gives CASALAGLNTGELFF. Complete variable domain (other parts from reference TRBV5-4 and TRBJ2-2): ETGVTQSPTHLIKTRGQQVTLRCSSQSGHNTVSWYQQALGQGPQFIFQYYREEENGRGNFPPRFSGLQFPNYSSELNVNALELDDSALYLCASALAGLNTGELFFGEGSRLTVL.

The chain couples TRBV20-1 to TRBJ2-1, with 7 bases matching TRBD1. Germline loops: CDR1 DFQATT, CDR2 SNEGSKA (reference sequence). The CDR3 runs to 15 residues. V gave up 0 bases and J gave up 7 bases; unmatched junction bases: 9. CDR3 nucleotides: TGCAGTGCTAGAGATCCCCAGGGGGATTGGAATGAGCAGTTCTTC. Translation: CSARDPQGDWNEQFF.

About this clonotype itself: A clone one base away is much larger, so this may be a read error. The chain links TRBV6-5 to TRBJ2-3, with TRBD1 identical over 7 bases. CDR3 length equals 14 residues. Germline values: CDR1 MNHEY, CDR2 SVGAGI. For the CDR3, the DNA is TGTGCCAGCAGTCGGACAGGTCCTAGGGATATGCAGTATTTT. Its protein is CASSRTGPRDMQYF.

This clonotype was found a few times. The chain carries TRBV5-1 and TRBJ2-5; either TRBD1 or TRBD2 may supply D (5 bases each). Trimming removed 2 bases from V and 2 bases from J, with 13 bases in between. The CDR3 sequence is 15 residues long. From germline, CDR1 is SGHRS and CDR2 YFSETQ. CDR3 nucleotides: TGCGCCAGCAGCTTAGAGGGACCCTATCAAGAGACCCAGTACTTC. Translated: CASSLEGPYQETQYF.